One sample yielded the 13 T cell receptor beta chains listed below, sequenced in a study of T cell clones after liver transplantation. The assay was immunoSEQ multiplex PCR, and TCRdb's table has in-frame clones only and misses some. The profile shows around 51,000 clones, less than 90% of them singletons. The specimen was CD8+ T cells from blood, collected 12 months after liver transplant. The source is a human patient who received a liver transplant. Some of these T cells may belong to the graft donor.

V and J are TRBV29-1 and TRBJ2-3; D gene unclear. CDR1 is SQVTM, CDR2 ANQGSEA, per germline. The CDR3 spans 10 residues. Here the CDR3 reads CSYYTDTQYF. The CDR3 DNA is TGCAGTTATTATACAGATACGCAGTATTTT.

In DNA, the CDR3 is TGTGCCAGCAGTAAGACAGGCACCACAGATACGCAGTATTTT. This gives the protein CASSKTGTTDTQYF. The gene calls are TRBV28 and TRBJ2-3; a weak D match, TRBD1 (6 bases). Germline assignment: CDR1 MDHEN and CDR2 SYDVKM. The CDR3 length is 14 residues. The V end lost 5 bases, the J end lost 2 bases, and 11 bases lay between the germline ends.

The chain joins TRBV13 to TRBJ1-1; no reliable D call. Trimming took off 4 bases at V and 11 bases at J, with 17 bases between the two ends. CDR1 and CDR2 (germline): PRHDT, FYEKMQ (reference sequence). The CDR3 is made up of 13 amino acids. CDR3 sequence (DNA): TGTGCCAGCAGCTACTGGGAGGTCAGCAGGGCTTTCTTT. This sequence encodes CASSYWEVSRAFF.

The rearrangement links TRBV6-1 to TRBJ1-5; 7 bases are shared with TRBD1. V was pared by 6 bases and J by 7 bases, with 9 bases of the junction left unmatched. This CDR3 has 14 amino acids. Germline V gene data show CDR1 as MNHNS and CDR2 as SASEGT. For the CDR3, the DNA is TGTGCCAGCAGCCCGAGACAGGGCGGCCAGCCCCAGCATTTT. As protein: CASSPRQGGQPQHF.

V is TRBV7-6 and J is TRBJ2-5; 8 positions agree with TRBD2. This CDR3 is built from 16 residues. Trimming took 1 base from V and 2 from J; bases not matched to a gene: 6. Germline values: CDR1 SGHVS, CDR2 FNYEAQ. The CDR3 bases are TGTGCCAGCAGCTTAGGCGTTCTAGCGGGTCAAGAGACCCAGTACTTC. It specifies CASSLGVLAGQETQYF.

The chain carries TRBV19 and TRBJ2-1; the match to TRBD2 covers 10 bases. This CDR3 has 18 amino acids. The trim removed 2 bases at V and 7 bases at J, leaving 14 bases unmatched. Germline assignment: CDR1 LNHDA and CDR2 SQIVND (reference sequence). This CDR3 reads CASSIRGPTSGLGNEQFF. Written as DNA, the CDR3 is TGTGCCAGTAGTATAAGAGGACCGACTAGCGGGCTCGGGAATGAGCAGTTCTTC.

By sample fraction, this clone is medium-sized. V gene TRBV9 combines with J gene TRBJ2-1; 10 bases line up with TRBD2. The CDR3 has 15 residues. CDR1 and CDR2 (germline): SGDLS, YYNGEE. V lost 4 bases, J lost 5 bases, and 6 bases stayed unmatched. CDR3 coding DNA: TGTGCCAGCAGCCCGGGACTAGCGCCCAACAATGAGCAGTTCTTC. Its translation is CASSPGLAPNNEQFF.

J is TRBJ1-5 and V is TRBV7-8, with TRBD1 matching over 7 bases. The ends lost 5 bases at V and 0 bases at J; junction bases unmatched: 7. CDR3 size: 16 residues. Germline V lookup: CDR1 SGHVS, CDR2 FQNEAQ. The DNA for the CDR3 is TGTGCCAGCAGCCCAAGGGGGCTCTATAGCAATCAGCCCCAGCATTTT. Its translation: CASSPRGLYSNQPQHF.

This clone was recorded once. The V gene is TRBV7-9, the J gene TRBJ2-7; D remains ambiguous. V lost 5 bases and J 0 bases, leaving 14 bases between the germline ends. Germline CDR1 and CDR2: SEHNR and FQNEAQ (reference sequence). The CDR3 consists of 15 residues. The CDR3 is CASSLIPSSSYEQYF. CDR3 coding DNA: TGTGCCAGCAGCCTGATCCCAAGCAGCTCCTACGAGCAGTACTTC. Complete variable domain (other parts from reference TRBV7-9 and TRBJ2-7): DTGVSQNPRHKITKRGQNVTFRCDPISEHNRLYWYRQTLGQGPEFLTYFQNEAQLEKSRLLSDRFSAERPKGSFSTLEIQRTEQGDSAMYLCASSLIPSSSYEQYFGPGTRLTVT.

The CDR3 region has the DNA TGTGCCAGCAGCCCCGGGACAGGCCTCTCCTACGAGCAGTACTTC. It translates to CASSPGTGLSYEQYF. V usage is TRBV14 and J usage is TRBJ2-7, with 8 bases fitting TRBD1. Unmatched junction bases numbered 5, after V lost 4 bases and J lost 0 bases. Germline V gives CDR1 SGHDN, CDR2 FVKESK. The CDR3 is 15 amino acids.

The rearrangement uses TRBV27 and TRBJ2-6, with D hard to call. Germline values: CDR1 MNHEY, CDR2 SMNVEV (reference sequence). The CDR3 totals 13 residues. V was cut by 5 bases and J by 4 bases, with 6 bases left in between. Written as DNA, the CDR3 is TGTGCCAGCAGTATTATGGGGGCCAACGTCCTGACTTTC. Translated, it gives CASSIMGANVLTF.

V is TRBV5-4 and J is TRBJ1-2; D perhaps matches TRBD1 (6 bases). The CDR3 totals 14 residues. The V end lost 4 bases, the J end lost 6 bases, and 16 bases lay between the germline ends. CDR1 is SGHNT and CDR2 is YYREEE in the germline V gene (reference sequence). In DNA form, the CDR3 reads TGTGCCAGCAGCCTCTCCGCGGGGGCGAATGGCTACACCTTC. Amino acid sequence: CASSLSAGANGYTF.

The chain couples TRBV7-9 to TRBJ2-5, with TRBD2 identical over 11 bases. From germline, CDR1 is SEHNR and CDR2 FQNEAQ (reference sequence). Germline trimming cut 2 bases from V and 5 bases from J; bases unmatched to any gene: 7. The CDR3 spans 16 residues. In DNA form, the CDR3 reads TGTGCCAGCAGCTTACTCCTAGCGGGAGGACGGGAGACCCAGTACTTC. Translated, it gives CASSLLLAGGRETQYF.